This entry lists 6 T cell receptor beta chains sequenced from one sample in a study of post-analysis software for immune sequencing data. TCR beta cDNA libraries had unique molecular identifiers. One entry per CDR3 protein results from TCRdb running MiXCR on the PCR reads. This table has more than 500,000 distinct CDR3 sequences, 30% to 40% appearing once. Study-level findings and limits: Four or five TRBV segments were significantly more frequent in patients than in controls. TRBV5-6, TRBV5-1 and TRBV20-1 were among these segments.

These TCRs' antigens remain unknown. The sample comprised blood. These receptors originate from a girl aged 2-17 years with multiple sclerosis.

The DNA for the CDR3 is TGTGCCAGCAGCTCACTGGGGGAGGTTAAGGATGAGCAGTTCTTC. Translation gives CASSSLGEVKDEQFF. The chain joins TRBV11-1 to TRBJ2-1; weak D call: TRBD2 (6 bases). Germline V CDR1 and CDR2: SGHAT, FQDESV (reference sequence). V lost 4 bases and J lost 8, with 18 bases in between. The CDR3 runs to 15 residues.

The chain has TRBV12-3 or TRBV12-4 and TRBJ2-1; 11 bases map to TRBD2. The CDR3 consists of 14 residues. With V trimmed by 5 bases and J by 12 bases, 9 bases remained unmatched. The CDR3 protein is CASSAGTSGGGQFF. The DNA of the CDR3 is TGTGCCAGCAGTGCCGGGACTAGCGGTGGAGGGCAGTTCTTC.

A few counts support this clonotype. The chain uses TRBV2 and TRBJ1-5, with TRBD1 identical over 9 bases. CDR1 is SNHLY and CDR2 is FYNNEI in the germline V gene. V dropped 6 bases and J dropped 6; count of bases not matched to a gene: 15. The CDR3 contains 17 residues. The CDR3 sequence: CASRRGGTGGLGQPQHF. The CDR3 DNA sequence: TGTGCCAGCAGAAGGGGTGGTACAGGGGGCTTGGGTCAGCCCCAGCATTTT.

This rearrangement joins TRBV28 to TRBJ2-4, with 9 bases fitting TRBD2. The DNA end favors TRBJ2-5, so the J call may be wrong. Germline V gene sequence: CDR1 MDHEN, CDR2 SYDVKM. The length of the CDR3 is 14 residues. CDR3 coding DNA: TGTGCCAGCAGTTACTCTCTAGCGGGGGAGACCCAGTACTTC. It codes for CASSYSLAGETQYF.

This clonotype was seen a few times. The chain recombines TRBV29-1 with TRBJ2-1; D possibly corresponds to TRBD1 (6 bases). Trimming removed 0 bases from V and 13 bases from J, with 16 bases in between. There are 13 residues in the CDR3. The germline V gene has CDR1 SQVTM and CDR2 ANQGSEA. The CDR3 nucleotides read TGCAGCGTTGAAGATACAGGGCCACAAGGACAGTTCTTC. Translated, it gives CSVEDTGPQGQFF.

The chain combines TRBV11-2 with TRBJ1-2; 8 bases agree with TRBD1. Germline lookup yields CDR1 SGHAT and CDR2 FQNNGV. The CDR3 consists of 14 residues. The V gene end was trimmed by 4 bases and the J gene end by 8 bases; junction bases not matched to a gene: 9. Written as DNA, the CDR3 is TGTGCCAGCAGCTCCTCGGACAGGGTAGGGGGCTACACCTTC. This encodes CASSSSDRVGGYTF. The variable domain in full, with the rest retrieved from reference TRBV11-2 and TRBJ1-2, is EAGVAQSPRYKIIEKRQSVAFWCNPISGHATLYWYQQILGQGPKLLIQFQNNGVVDDSQLPKDRFSAERLKGVDSTLKIQPAKLEDSAVYLCASSSSDRVGGYTFGSGTRLTVV.